This TCR beta chain appears in the sequencing data of a study of cytomegalovirus exposure and HLA in healthy donors. From germline, CDR1 is WNHNN and CDR2 SYGVQD (reference sequence). V was pared by 8 bases and J by 1 base, with 6 bases of the junction left unmatched. This CDR3 spans 14 amino acids. Primers: 60 Vbeta forward and 13 Jbeta reverse. Sequenced by immunoSEQ multiplex PCR; TCRdb stores in-frame clones only, minus some. The table lists around 150,000 clones, around three quarters of them singletons. At the time of sampling, donors were nominally healthy, though unrecorded immune exposures were likely. Broader study findings: Common viral pathogens (according to a later analysis) appeared linked to several of the most significant clusters.

This clone was counted a single time. Its antigen remains unidentified. The genes are TRBV10-1 and TRBJ1-1, with 8 bases lining up with TRBD1. This receptor was taken from a man aged 50 to 60 in good health and CMV-seropositive. The specimen sequenced was PBMCs. The CDR3 protein is CASSGGTGNTEAFF. The DNA for the CDR3 is TGCGCCAGCTCGGGTGGGACAGGGAACACTGAAGCTTTCTTT.